A selection of T cell receptor beta chains follows, all from one sample in a study of T-cell reconstitution after alpha-beta-depleted transplantation in children. Using its own MiXCR run on the PCR reads, TCRdb lists one record per CDR3 protein. The repertoire holds under 140,000 distinct CDR3 sequences, with 10% as singletons. This specimen consisted of PBMCs from the stem cell graft donor, obtained from the stem cell graft. Receptors originate from a human donor who donated a stem cell graft to a child with acute lymphoblastic leukemia. The CDR3 runs from the conserved cysteine through the conserved F or W. Each record gives: D gene, J gene, V gene, clone size, CDR3 length, CDR3 DNA, CDR3 protein. A D gene is named only where the DNA matches it firmly. Some rows have no size entry. The others give once, few or many, or a class for an expanded clone.

. TRBJ1-5 TRBV7-2 many 15 TGTGCCAGCAGCTTCGAGGGAGCCCGAAATCAGCCCCAGCATTTT CASSFEGARNQPQHF
TRBD1 TRBJ2-1 TRBV9 . 15 TGTGCCAGCAGCCCCTGGGACAGGGAGTTTGGTGAGCAGTTCTTC CASSPWDREFGEQFF
. TRBJ1-2 TRBV9 many 11 TGTGCCAGCAGCGACCAATATGGCTACACCTTC CASSDQYGYTF
. TRBJ1-3 TRBV29-1 many 14 TGCAGCGTCCGATCGACCGGGACGGGAAACACCATATATTTT CSVRSTGTGNTIYF
. TRBJ1-3 TRBV5-1 many 13 TGCGCCAGCAGCTTCGGTTCTGGAAACACCATATATTTT CASSFGSGNTIYF
. TRBJ1-1 TRBV20-1 many 14 TGCAGTGCTAGAGTCGGGGGCTGGAACACTGAAGCTTTCTTT CSARVGGWNTEAFF
TRBD1 TRBJ1-5 TRBV12-3/TRBV12-4 many 14 TGTGCCAGCAGTTTCGCCGACAGGGATCAGCCCCAGCATTTT CASSFADRDQPQHF
TRBD1 TRBJ1-1 TRBV7-9 many 14 TGTGCCAGCAGCTTGACAGGGAGGGTCACTGAAGCTTTCTTT CASSLTGRVTEAFF
. TRBJ2-6 TRBV11-1 many 16 TGTGCCAGCAGCCCGCGACAGTTCTCTGGGGCCAACGTCCTGACTTTC CASSPRQFSGANVLTF
. TRBJ1-3 TRBV7-8 many 15 TGTGCCAGCACCCGGGACTCCAAATCTGGAAACACCATATATTTT CASTRDSKSGNTIYF
. TRBJ2-5 TRBV20-1 many 14 TGCAGTGCTAGAGTCGGGCAGGGAAAAGAGACCCAGTACTTC CSARVGQGKETQYF
. TRBJ2-5 TRBV29-1 . 12 TGCAGCGTTGGACAGGTGGGGGAGAACCAGTACTTC CSVGQVGENQYF
. TRBJ1-1 TRBV20-1 many 14 TGCAGTGCTAGAGCGATAGAAGAGGACACTGAAGCTTTCTTT CSARAIEEDTEAFF
. TRBJ1-4 TRBV29-1 many 13 TGCAGCGTTCTCAGGACCACTAATGAAAAACTGTTTTTT CSVLRTTNEKLFF
TRBD2 TRBJ2-7 TRBV20-1 many 14 TGCAGTGCTATGTCAAACGGGAGGTTGAACGAGCAGTACTTC CSAMSNGRLNEQYF
. TRBJ2-7 TRBV5-6 many 12 TGTGCCAGCAGCACGGACCACTACGAGCAGTACTTC CASSTDHYEQYF
. TRBJ1-1 TRBV29-1 many 13 TGCAGCGTTCTGGGACACCCGAACACTGAAGCTTTCTTT CSVLGHPNTEAFF
TRBD2 TRBJ2-3 TRBV5-1 many 17 TGCGCCAGCAGCCCAGGGACTAGCGGGGGACTGACAGATACGCAGTATTTT CASSPGTSGGLTDTQYF
. TRBJ2-1 TRBV5-1 many 16 TGCGCCAGCACCACGGGTAGCGGATTCTCCTACAATGAGCAGTTCTTC CASTTGSGFSYNEQFF
TRBD1 TRBJ1-1 TRBV11-2 many 14 TGTGCCAGCAGTCCCGACAGGGCGAACACTGAAGCTTTCTTT CASSPDRANTEAFF
TRBD2 TRBJ2-1 TRBV7-8 few 17 TGTGCCAGCCAGTGGAGCGGGGGTTTCAGCTCCTACAATGAGCAGTTCTTC CASQWSGGFSSYNEQFF
TRBD1 TRBJ2-5 TRBV4-1 many 15 TGCGCCAGCAGCCAAGGGGACAGGGGGCGGGGGACCCAGTACTTC CASSQGDRGRGTQYF
TRBD1 TRBJ1-2 TRBV5-4 . 15 TGTGCCAGCAGCTATACGGGACAGGGAAACTATGGCTACACCTTC CASSYTGQGNYGYTF
. TRBJ2-6 TRBV15 many 15 TGTGCCACCAGCGAAGGGGCCCCTGGGGCCAACGTCCTGACTTTC CATSEGAPGANVLTF
. TRBJ1-5 TRBV5-1 once 16 TGCGCCAGCAGCCCGGACAGAGCCGATAGCAATCGGCCCCAGCATTTT CASSPDRADSNRPQHF
. TRBJ2-3 TRBV4-3 once 15 TGCGCCAGCAGCGAGTCCCTCGGGCGGAGAGATACGCAGTATTTT CASSESLGRRDTQYF
. TRBJ2-1 TRBV11-2 many 16 TGTGCCAGCAGCTTAGGCCGACAGCCCTCCTACAATGAGCAGTTCTTC CASSLGRQPSYNEQFF
TRBD2 TRBJ2-7 TRBV28 many 20 TGTGCCAGCAGTTTAGCCCCCCTCGGGCTTGGGAGCGGGAATGTCTACGAGCAGTACTTC CASSLAPLGLGSGNVYEQYF
TRBD1 TRBJ2-7 TRBV28 many 15 TGTGCCAGCAGTCCTCCGTGGACAGGGGGCAACGAGCAGTACTTC CASSPPWTGGNEQYF
TRBD2 TRBJ2-7 TRBV18 many 17 TGTGCCAGCTCACCACAACTAGCGGGGGGCCAAACCTACGAGCAGTACTTC CASSPQLAGGQTYEQYF
TRBD2 TRBJ2-7 TRBV28 many 15 TGTGCCAGCAGAAGGACTAGCGGGTCCTCCTACGAGCAGTACTTC CASRRTSGSSYEQYF
. TRBJ2-1 TRBV18 many 12 TGTGCCAGCTCACCACCAAGTAGCAAGCAGTTCTTC CASSPPSSKQFF
. TRBJ1-4 TRBV5-1 many 16 TGCGCCAGCAGCTTGGGGACAGCAGCAACTAATGAAAAACTGTTTTTT CASSLGTAATNEKLFF
. TRBJ2-1 TRBV18 many 18 TGTGCCAGCTCACCATGGGCTAGCCAACGTCGCTCCTACAATGAGCAGTTCTTC CASSPWASQRRSYNEQFF
. TRBJ1-3 TRBV7-8 many 17 TGTGCCAGCAGCTTGGCCACCCGGGGGGGGCAAGTAAACACCATATATTTT CASSLATRGGQVNTIYF
TRBD2 TRBJ2-3 TRBV11-2 many 18 TGTGCCAGCAGAAAAGCGGGGGGGCTCTCCGCTAGCACAGATACGCAGTATTTT CASRKAGGLSASTDTQYF
TRBD1 TRBJ1-6 TRBV20-1 many 20 TGCAGTGCTAGAGATTTGTCAGGGGGGCCCACCTCCTTGAATAATTCACCCCTCCACTTT CSARDLSGGPTSLNNSPLHF
. TRBJ2-7 TRBV29-1 many 13 TGCAGCGCTGGGGGGGACAGTCCCTACGAGCAGTACTTC CSAGGDSPYEQYF
. TRBJ2-5 TRBV12-3/TRBV12-4 . 13 TGTGCCAGCAGCCACAGAAACCAAGAGACCCAGTACTTC CASSHRNQETQYF
TRBD2 TRBJ2-5 TRBV5-1 many 14 TGCGCCAGCAGCTTAACAACCGGGACTACCGTTCCGTACTTC CASSLTTGTTVPYF
TRBD1 TRBJ1-5 TRBV20-1 many 18 TGCAGTGCTAGGGCCGGGACAGGGGGCCTCTATAGCAATCAGCCCCAGCATTTT CSARAGTGGLYSNQPQHF
. TRBJ1-1 TRBV28 many 15 TGTGCCAGCAGTTTACCTCCGGGGGTGGGCACTGAAGCTTTCTTT CASSLPPGVGTEAFF
. TRBJ1-1 TRBV18 many 13 TGTGCCAGCTACACGGCATTGAACACTGAAGCTTTCTTT CASYTALNTEAFF
. TRBJ1-4 TRBV29-1 many 14 TGCAGCGTTGTGGGGGGCAAGTTTAATGAAAAACTGTTTTTT CSVVGGKFNEKLFF
. TRBJ1-3 TRBV9 many 16 TGTGCCAGCAGCTTACAGGGTACGGCCTCTGGAAACACCATATATTTT CASSLQGTASGNTIYF
. TRBJ2-1 TRBV28 many 15 TGTGCCAGCGATTCCGTAGGGTCATGGGGCAATGAGCAGTTCTTC CASDSVGSWGNEQFF
TRBD2 TRBJ2-1 TRBV19 many 14 TGTGCCAGTTTAGCGGGAGGTTATTATAATGAGCAGTTCTTC CASLAGGYYNEQFF